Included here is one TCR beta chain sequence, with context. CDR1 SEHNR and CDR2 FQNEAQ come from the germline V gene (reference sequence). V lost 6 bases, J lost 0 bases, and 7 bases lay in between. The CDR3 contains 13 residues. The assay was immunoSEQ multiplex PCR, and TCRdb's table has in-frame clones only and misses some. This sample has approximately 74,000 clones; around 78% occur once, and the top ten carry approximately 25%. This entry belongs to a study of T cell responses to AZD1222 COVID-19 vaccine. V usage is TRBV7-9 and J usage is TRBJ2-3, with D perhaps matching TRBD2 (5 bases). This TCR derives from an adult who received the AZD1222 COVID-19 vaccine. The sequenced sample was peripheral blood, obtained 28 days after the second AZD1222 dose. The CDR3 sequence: CASRGVSTDTQYF. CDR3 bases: TGTGCCAGCAGGGGAGTTAGCACAGATACGCAGTATTTT. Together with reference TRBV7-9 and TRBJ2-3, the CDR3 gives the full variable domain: DTGVSQNPRHKITKRGQNVTFRCDPISEHNRLYWYRQTLGQGPEFLTYFQNEAQLEKSRLLSDRFSAERPKGSFSTLEIQRTEQGDSAMYLCASRGVSTDTQYFGPGTRLTVL.